The 15 T cell receptor beta chains given below trace back to one sample, sequenced in a study of T cell changes during pregnancy in multiple sclerosis. TCRdb's copy holds only in-frame clones and misses some; the assay was immunoSEQ multiplex PCR. The data show tens of thousands of clones, 75% to 90% seen once. Sequences were derived from peripheral blood, sampled after pregnancy. The receptors here all came from a female donor in good health, enrolled as a control in a pregnancy study.

Only one count was recorded for this clone. V usage is TRBV5-6 and J usage is TRBJ2-7, with a weak D call TRBD1 (5 bases). Trimming took 2 bases from V and 0 from J, leaving 12 bases between them. Germline lookup yields CDR1 SGHDT and CDR2 YYEEEE. This CDR3 is 15 amino acids long. The CDR3 loop reads CASSFRTLSSYEQYF. The CDR3 nucleotides read TGTGCCAGCAGCTTTAGGACACTGAGCTCCTACGAGCAGTACTTC.

The rearrangement joins TRBV7-6 to TRBJ1-1; TRBD1 is a possible D gene (6 bases). From germline, CDR1 is SGHVS and CDR2 FNYEAQ. The CDR3 runs to 17 residues. The ends were cut back, 5 bases at V and 1 base at J, with 20 bases in the middle. The CDR3 DNA reads TGTGCCAGCAGCCCCATCGGGAGGGGGGCGCCGAACACTGAAGCTTTCTTT. Protein: CASSPIGRGAPNTEAFF.

This chain connects TRBV7-2 to TRBJ2-7; D is perhaps TRBD1 (5 bases). Germline loops: CDR1 SGHTA, CDR2 FQGNSA. The CDR3 runs 14 residues. V dropped 0 bases and J dropped 5 bases, with 11 bases sitting between them. The CDR3 region is CASSLAGALDEQYF. CDR3 nucleotides: TGTGCCAGCAGCTTAGCTGGGGCGTTAGACGAGCAGTACTTC.

This rearrangement joins TRBV11-3 to TRBJ2-5; TRBD2 matches 14 bases. The CDR3 is 15 residues long. CDR1 is SGHNT, CDR2 YENEEA, per germline. The ends lost 5 bases at V and 5 bases at J; junction bases unmatched: 4. In DNA, the CDR3 is TGTGCCAGCAGCCCTCGACTAGCGGGGGGGGAGACCCAGTACTTC. Translating gives CASSPRLAGGETQYF.

The gene calls are TRBV29-1 and TRBJ2-7, with 8 bases that match TRBD1. From germline, CDR1 is SQVTM and CDR2 ANQGSEA. J was trimmed by 2 bases and V by 6 bases; bases with no gene match: 6. The CDR3 extends over 13 amino acids. The CDR3 nucleotides are TGCAGCGTCGCCCCGGGACAGGCCTACGAGCAGTACTTC. Its translation: CSVAPGQAYEQYF.

The chain carries TRBV27 and TRBJ2-2, with D possibly TRBD2 on 5 matching bases. The CDR3 runs to 14 residues. The germline gives CDR1 MNHEY, CDR2 SMNVEV (reference sequence). V was trimmed by 10 bases and J by 1 base, leaving 13 bases between them. The CDR3 DNA follows: TGTGCCACTGGCGGGCGGAGGAACACCGGGGAGCTGTTTTTT. Translation: CATGGRRNTGELFF.

The table lists this clone with a count of one. The V call is TRBV10-3, the J call TRBJ1-2; D unresolved. Trimming cost V 3 bases and J 1 base, with 9 bases left between them. The germline gives CDR1 ENHRY, CDR2 SYGVKD. This CDR3 contains 14 residues. The CDR3 nucleotides are TGTGCCATCAGTGACACGGCGGATAACTATGGCTACACCTTC. Encoded protein: CAISDTADNYGYTF.

The J gene is TRBJ2-7, the V gene TRBV18; maybe TRBD1 (5 bases). The germline CDR1 and CDR2 sequences are KGHSH and LQKENI. Between the trimmed V and J ends, which lost 2 bases and 3 bases, there was a span of 8 bases. The CDR3 has 13 residues. The CDR3: CASSPGANYEQYF. Here the CDR3 DNA reads TGTGCCAGCTCACCAGGGGCCAACTACGAGCAGTACTTC.

The chain is built from TRBV6-1 and TRBJ1-4; D not resolved. Germline V gene sequence: CDR1 MNHNS, CDR2 SASEGT. The CDR3 extends over 14 amino acids. V lost 9 bases, J lost 3 bases, and 14 bases lay in between. CDR3 nucleotide sequence: TGTGCCAGTGGGCGGGGAGGGTCTAATGAAAAACTGTTTTTT. Translation: CASGRGGSNEKLFF.

The rearrangement links TRBV4-3 to TRBJ2-3; 7 positions match TRBD2. V lost 1 base to trimming and J lost 7 bases; unmatched junction nucleotides: 5. Germline CDR1 LGHNA, CDR2 YSLEER. CDR3 length: 14 amino acids. The CDR3 nucleotides are TGCGCCAGCAGCCAAGCGGGGGGAGATTATACGCAGTATTTT. Amino acids: CASSQAGGDYTQYF.

The chain employs TRBV5-6 and TRBJ2-3, with no clear D. Between the trimmed V and J ends, which lost 0 bases and 3 bases, there was a span of 8 bases. The germline V gene encodes CDR1 SGHDT and CDR2 YYEEEE. CDR3 length: 14 residues. CDR3 amino acids: CASSLARLTDTQYF. The CDR3 DNA sequence: TGTGCCAGCAGCTTGGCCCGTCTGACAGATACGCAGTATTTT.

This clone has just one count. The chain has TRBV5-1 and TRBJ2-1; 15 bases fit TRBD2. CDR3 size: 16 residues. Germline CDR1 and CDR2: SGHRS and YFSETQ. V lost 4 bases to trimming and J lost 8 bases; unmatched junction nucleotides: 7. CDR3 coding DNA: TGCGCCAGCAGCCCGGGACTAGCGGGAGGATTCGATGAGCAGTTCTTC. It codes for CASSPGLAGGFDEQFF. The full variable domain, in which reference TRBV5-1 and TRBJ2-1 provide the parts outside the CDR3, is KAGVTQTPRYLIKTRGQQVTLSCSPISGHRSVSWYQQTPGQGLQFLFEYFSETQRNKGNFPGRFSGRQFSNSRSEMNVSTLELGDSALYLCASSPGLAGGFDEQFFGPGTRLTVL.

The rearrangement links TRBV5-6 to TRBJ2-7; 9 bases match TRBD2. This CDR3 spans 15 amino acids. The germline V gene has CDR1 SGHDT and CDR2 YYEEEE. J gave up 6 bases and V 4 bases, and 11 bases lay outside the gene matches. The CDR3 region is CASSQAGAGGSEQYF. The CDR3 DNA follows: TGTGCCAGCAGCCAGGCAGGAGCGGGAGGATCCGAGCAGTACTTC.

V is TRBV7-2 and J is TRBJ2-3; 11 nucleotides line up with TRBD2. The CDR3 loop spans 17 amino acids. The germline CDR1 and CDR2 sequences are SGHTA and FQGNSA. With V trimmed by 6 bases and J by 6 bases, 14 bases remained unmatched. The CDR3 loop is CASRAGLAEYRGDTQYF. Here the CDR3 DNA reads TGTGCCAGCAGGGCGGGACTAGCGGAATACCGGGGGGATACGCAGTATTTT.

J is TRBJ1-1 and V is TRBV28, with D unclear. The V end lost 3 bases, the J end lost 5 bases, and 16 bases lay between the germline ends. The CDR3 is 15 amino acids. CDR1 and CDR2 (germline): MDHEN, SYDVKM. The CDR3: CASSFLQSGRTEAFF. The DNA of the CDR3 is TGTGCCAGCAGTTTTTTGCAGTCGGGAAGAACTGAAGCTTTCTTT.